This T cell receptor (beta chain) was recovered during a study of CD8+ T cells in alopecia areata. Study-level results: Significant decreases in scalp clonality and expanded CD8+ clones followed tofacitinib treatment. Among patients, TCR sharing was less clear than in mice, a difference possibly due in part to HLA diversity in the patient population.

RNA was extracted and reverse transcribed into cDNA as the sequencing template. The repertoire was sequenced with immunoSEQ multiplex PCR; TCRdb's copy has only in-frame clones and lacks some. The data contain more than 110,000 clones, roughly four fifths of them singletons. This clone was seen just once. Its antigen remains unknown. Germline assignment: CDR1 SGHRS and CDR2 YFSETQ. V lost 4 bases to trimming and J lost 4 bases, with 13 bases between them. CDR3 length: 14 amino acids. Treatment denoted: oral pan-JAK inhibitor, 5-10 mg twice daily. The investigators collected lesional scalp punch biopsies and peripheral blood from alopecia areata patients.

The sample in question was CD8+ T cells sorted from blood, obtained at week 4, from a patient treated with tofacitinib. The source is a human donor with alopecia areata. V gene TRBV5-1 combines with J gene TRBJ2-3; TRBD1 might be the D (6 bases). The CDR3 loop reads CASSQQGQSDTQYF. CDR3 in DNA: TGCGCCAGCAGCCAACAGGGCCAGTCAGATACGCAGTATTTT.